The text below deals with one T cell receptor beta chain. Its antigen remains unidentified. TCRdb's table, derived via immunoSEQ multiplex PCR, lists solely in-frame clones and lacks some. The table has roughly 120,000 clones, about 82% seen once. Deletions cut 7 bases from V and 0 bases from J, with 10 bases between. CDR1 is LNHDA, CDR2 SQIVND, per germline (reference sequence). This CDR3 is built from 13 residues. This sample was taken from a study of cytomegalovirus exposure and HLA in healthy donors. In the study overall: Both the roughly 120 validation repertoires and the roughly 700 first-cohort repertoires used the same platform, as reported by a later analysis.

Overall study findings and caveats: It was confirmed in vitro that a few of the CMV-associated chains were specific for CMV antigens. The investigators catalogued 150 to 200 TCR beta chains as cytomegalovirus-associated.

The chain joins TRBV19 to TRBJ2-7, with a weak D call TRBD2 (5 bases). The sequencing sample was made of PBMCs. This receptor was obtained from a man aged 18 to 35 in good health and CMV-seronegative. This CDR3 is CASMEAGSYEQYF. The CDR3 nucleotides are TGTGCCAGTATGGAGGCAGGCTCCTACGAGCAGTACTTC.